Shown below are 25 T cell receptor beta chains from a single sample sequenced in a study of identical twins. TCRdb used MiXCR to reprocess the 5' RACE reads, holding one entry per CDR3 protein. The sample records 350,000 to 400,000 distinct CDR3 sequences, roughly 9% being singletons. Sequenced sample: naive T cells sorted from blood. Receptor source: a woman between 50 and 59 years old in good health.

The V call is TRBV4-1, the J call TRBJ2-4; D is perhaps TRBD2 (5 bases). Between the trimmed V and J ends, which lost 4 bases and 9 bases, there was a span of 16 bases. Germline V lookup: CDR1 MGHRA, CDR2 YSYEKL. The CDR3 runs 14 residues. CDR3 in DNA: TGCGCCAGCAGCCTGATCAAGGACGCGGGCATTCAGTACTTC. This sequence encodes CASSLIKDAGIQYF.

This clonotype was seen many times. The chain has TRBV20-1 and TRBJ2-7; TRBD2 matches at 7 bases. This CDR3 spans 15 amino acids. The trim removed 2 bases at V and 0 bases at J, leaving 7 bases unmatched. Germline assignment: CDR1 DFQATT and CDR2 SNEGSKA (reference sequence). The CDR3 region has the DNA TGCAGTGCTAGATCCGCTAGCGGAGTCTCCTACGAGCAGTACTTC. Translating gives CSARSASGVSYEQYF.

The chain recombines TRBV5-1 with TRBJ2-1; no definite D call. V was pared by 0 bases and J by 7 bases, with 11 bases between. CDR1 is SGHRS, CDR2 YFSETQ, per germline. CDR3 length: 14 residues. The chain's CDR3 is CASSLGPPENEQFF. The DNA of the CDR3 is TGCGCCAGCAGCTTGGGACCTCCAGAGAATGAGCAGTTCTTC.

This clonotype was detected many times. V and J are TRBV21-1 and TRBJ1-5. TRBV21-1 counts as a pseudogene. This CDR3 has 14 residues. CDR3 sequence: CVRYWRVCDQPQHF. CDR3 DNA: TGTGTGCGGTATTGGAGAGTCTGTGATCAGCCCCAGCATTTT.

The DNA of the CDR3 is TGTGCCAGCAGCAACCGGACAGGGGAGCGGGAAAAACTGTTTTTT. It is translated as CASSNRTGEREKLFF. The V and J genes are TRBV6-9 and TRBJ1-4, with 9 nucleotides matching TRBD1. With V trimmed by 6 bases and J by 8 bases, 10 bases remained unmatched. Germline CDR1 is MNHGY and CDR2 is SVAAGI. The CDR3 consists of 15 residues.

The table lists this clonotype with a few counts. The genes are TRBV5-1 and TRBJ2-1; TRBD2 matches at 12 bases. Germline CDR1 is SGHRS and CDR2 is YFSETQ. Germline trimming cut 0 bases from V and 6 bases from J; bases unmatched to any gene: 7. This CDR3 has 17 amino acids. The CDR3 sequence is CASSLGLLAGGPNEQFF. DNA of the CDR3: TGCGCCAGCAGCTTGGGATTACTAGCGGGGGGCCCCAATGAGCAGTTCTTC.

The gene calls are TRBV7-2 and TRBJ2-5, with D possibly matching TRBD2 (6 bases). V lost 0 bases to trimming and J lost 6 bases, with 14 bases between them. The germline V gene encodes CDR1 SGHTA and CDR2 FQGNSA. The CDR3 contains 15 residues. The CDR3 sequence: CASSLALGGVKTQYF. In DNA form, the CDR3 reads TGTGCCAGCAGCTTAGCCTTGGGGGGAGTCAAGACCCAGTACTTC.

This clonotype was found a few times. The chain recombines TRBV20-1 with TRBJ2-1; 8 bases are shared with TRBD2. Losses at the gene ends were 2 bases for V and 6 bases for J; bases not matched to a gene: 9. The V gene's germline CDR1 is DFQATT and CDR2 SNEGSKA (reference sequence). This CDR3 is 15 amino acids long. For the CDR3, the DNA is TGCAGTGCTAGATCCCGGGAGGGCCCCATCAATGAGCAGTTCTTC. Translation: CSARSREGPINEQFF.

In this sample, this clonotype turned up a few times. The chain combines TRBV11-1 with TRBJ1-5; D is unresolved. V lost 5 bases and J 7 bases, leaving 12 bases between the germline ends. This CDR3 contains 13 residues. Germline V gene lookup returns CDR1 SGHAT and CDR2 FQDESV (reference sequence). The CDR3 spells CASSIGSRQPQHF. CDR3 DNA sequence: TGTGCCAGCAGCATCGGCTCTCGACAGCCCCAGCATTTT.

The DNA for the CDR3 is TGCGCCAGCAGCATTTTTGCGGGCAATGAGCAGTTCTTC. Translated, it gives CASSIFAGNEQFF. The V gene is TRBV5-1, the J gene TRBJ2-1; weak D call: TRBD2 (5 bases). Germline V CDR1 and CDR2: SGHRS, YFSETQ. V gave up 4 bases and J gave up 6 bases, with 11 bases separating them. The CDR3 runs to 13 residues.

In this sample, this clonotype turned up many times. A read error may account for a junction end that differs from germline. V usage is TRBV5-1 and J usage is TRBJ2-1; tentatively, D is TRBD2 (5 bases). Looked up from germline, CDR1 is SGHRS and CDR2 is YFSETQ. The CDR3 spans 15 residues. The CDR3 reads CASSLGGSSYNEQFF. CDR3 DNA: TGTGCCAGCAGTTTAGGAGGCAGCTCCTACAATGAGCAGTTCTTC.

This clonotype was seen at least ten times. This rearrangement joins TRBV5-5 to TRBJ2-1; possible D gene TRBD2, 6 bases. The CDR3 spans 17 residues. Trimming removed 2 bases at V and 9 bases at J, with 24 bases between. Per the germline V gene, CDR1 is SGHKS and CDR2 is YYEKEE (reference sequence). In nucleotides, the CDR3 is TGTGCCAGCAGCTTAACGGGAGTCGGCCAGGTACGGACTGAGCAGTTCTTC. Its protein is CASSLTGVGQVRTEQFF.

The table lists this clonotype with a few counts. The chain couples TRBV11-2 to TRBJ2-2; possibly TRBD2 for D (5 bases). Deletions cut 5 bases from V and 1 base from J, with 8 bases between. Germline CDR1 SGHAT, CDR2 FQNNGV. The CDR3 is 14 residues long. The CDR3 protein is CASSMTKNTGELFF. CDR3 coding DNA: TGTGCCAGCAGCATGACTAAGAACACCGGGGAGCTGTTTTTT.

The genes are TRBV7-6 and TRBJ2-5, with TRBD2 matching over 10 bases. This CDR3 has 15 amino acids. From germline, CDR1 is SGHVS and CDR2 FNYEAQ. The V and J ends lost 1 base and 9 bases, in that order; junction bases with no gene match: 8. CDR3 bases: TGTGCCAGCAGCTTAGAATCGGCTAGCGGGAGTCCCCAGTACTTC. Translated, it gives CASSLESASGSPQYF.

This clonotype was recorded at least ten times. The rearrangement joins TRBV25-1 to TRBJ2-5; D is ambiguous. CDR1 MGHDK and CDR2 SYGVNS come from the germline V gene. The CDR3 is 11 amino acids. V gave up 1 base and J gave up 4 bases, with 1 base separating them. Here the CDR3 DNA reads TGTGCCAGCAGTGAATCAGAGACCCAGTACTTC. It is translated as CASSESETQYF.

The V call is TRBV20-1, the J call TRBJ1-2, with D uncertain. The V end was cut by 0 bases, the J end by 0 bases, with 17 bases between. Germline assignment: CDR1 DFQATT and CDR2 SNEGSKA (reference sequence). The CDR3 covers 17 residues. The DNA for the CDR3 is TGCAGTGCTAGAGAGGGCCTGTACAGTGTCTCTAACTATGGCTACACCTTC. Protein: CSAREGLYSVSNYGYTF.

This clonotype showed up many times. This CDR3 reads CASVGGGPYNEQFF. CDR3 DNA sequence: TGTGCCAGCGTCGGTGGGGGACCTTACAATGAGCAGTTCTTC. J is TRBJ2-1 and V is TRBV7-8; D possibly uses TRBD1 or TRBD2 (5 bases each). V dropped 8 bases and J dropped 4 bases, with 15 bases sitting between them. The V gene's germline CDR1 is SGHVS and CDR2 FQNEAQ. CDR3 length: 14 amino acids.

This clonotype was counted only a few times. The CDR3 here is CASSATSGSQGEQFF. The CDR3 DNA reads as TGTGCCAGCAGCGCCACTAGCGGGAGCCAAGGTGAGCAGTTCTTC. The chain combines TRBV11-2 with TRBJ2-1; TRBD2 aligns across 11 bases. Germline values: CDR1 SGHAT, CDR2 FQNNGV. After removal of 5 bases from V and 9 bases from J, the junction contained 9 bases not matched to a gene. This CDR3 spans 15 amino acids.

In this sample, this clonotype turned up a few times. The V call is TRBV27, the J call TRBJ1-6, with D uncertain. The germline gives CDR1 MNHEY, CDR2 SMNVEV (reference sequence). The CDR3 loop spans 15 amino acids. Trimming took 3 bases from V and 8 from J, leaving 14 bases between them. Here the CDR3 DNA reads TGTGCCAGCAGTTTTGGGGTCGAGACCTATTCACCCCTCCACTTT. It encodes CASSFGVETYSPLHF.

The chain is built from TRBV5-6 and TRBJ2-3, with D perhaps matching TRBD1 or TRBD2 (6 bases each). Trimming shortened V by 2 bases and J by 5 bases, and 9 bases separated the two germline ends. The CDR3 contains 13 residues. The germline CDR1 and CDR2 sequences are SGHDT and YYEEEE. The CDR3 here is CASSLEGGDTQYF. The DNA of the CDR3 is TGTGCCAGCAGCTTAGAGGGGGGAGATACGCAGTATTTT.

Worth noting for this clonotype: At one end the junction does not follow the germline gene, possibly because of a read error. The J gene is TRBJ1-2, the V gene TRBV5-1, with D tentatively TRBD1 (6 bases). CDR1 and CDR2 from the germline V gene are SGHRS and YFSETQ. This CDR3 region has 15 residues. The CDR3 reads CVSSLEFRGSYGYTF. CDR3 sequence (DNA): TGCGTCAGCAGCTTGGAGTTCAGGGGTAGCTATGGCTACACCTTC.

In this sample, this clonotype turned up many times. CDR3 sequence: CASSFPGGEAFF. The DNA for the CDR3 is TGTGCCAGCAGTTTCCCCGGGGGTGAAGCTTTCTTT. The chain links TRBV12-3 or TRBV12-4 to TRBJ1-1, with D perhaps matching TRBD1 (5 bases). The CDR3 length is 12 residues. Trimming stripped 3 bases from V and 7 bases from J, with 9 bases between.

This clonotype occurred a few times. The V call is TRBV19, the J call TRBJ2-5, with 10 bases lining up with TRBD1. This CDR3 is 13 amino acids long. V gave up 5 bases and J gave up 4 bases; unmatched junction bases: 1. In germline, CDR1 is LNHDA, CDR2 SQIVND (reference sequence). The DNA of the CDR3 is TGTGCCAGTAGTGACAGGGGGCTAGAGACCCAGTACTTC. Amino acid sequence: CASSDRGLETQYF.

The chain's CDR3 is CASSHPASGNYEQYF. The CDR3 bases are TGCGCCAGCAGCCACCCGGCTAGCGGGAACTACGAGCAGTACTTC. V gene TRBV4-1 combines with J gene TRBJ2-7; 9 bases agree with TRBD2. Germline V CDR1 and CDR2: MGHRA, YSYEKL. This CDR3 spans 15 amino acids. J lost 3 bases, V lost 3 bases, and 6 bases had no gene match.

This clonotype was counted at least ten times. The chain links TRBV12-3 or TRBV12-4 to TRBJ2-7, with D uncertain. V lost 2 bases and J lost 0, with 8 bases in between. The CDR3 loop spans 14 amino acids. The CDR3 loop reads CASSLSQSSYEQYF. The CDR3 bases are TGTGCCAGCAGTTTAAGTCAGAGCTCCTACGAGCAGTACTTC.